Presented here are 2 T cell receptor beta chains from one specimen sequenced in a study of blood T cell repertoires in COVID-19. Sequencing was performed with immunoSEQ multiplex PCR; in TCRdb, only in-frame clones are kept and a portion is missing. The table includes hundreds of thousands of clones, around nine tenths detected once. Sequences were obtained from peripheral blood. The receptors were gathered from a woman in her sixties or seventies with COVID-19, enrolled during active disease.

V gene TRBV24-1 combines with J gene TRBJ1-3; D perhaps matches TRBD1 (5 bases). CDR3 length equals 15 residues. CDR1 and CDR2 from the germline V gene are KGHDR and SFDVKD. The V end was cut by 5 bases, the J end by 6 bases, with 16 bases between. CDR3 in amino acids: CATSGGGDFENTIYF. In DNA, the CDR3 is TGTGCCACCAGTGGGGGGGGAGACTTCGAAAACACCATATATTTT.

The V call is TRBV19, the J call TRBJ1-1, with 10 bases lining up with TRBD1. V lost 3 bases to trimming and J lost 11 bases; unmatched junction nucleotides: 9. The CDR3 has 14 residues. Germline lookup yields CDR1 LNHDA and CDR2 SQIVND (reference sequence). Here the CDR3 reads CASSMPGTGESAFF. CDR3 coding DNA: TGTGCCAGTAGTATGCCCGGGACAGGGGAATCGGCTTTCTTT.